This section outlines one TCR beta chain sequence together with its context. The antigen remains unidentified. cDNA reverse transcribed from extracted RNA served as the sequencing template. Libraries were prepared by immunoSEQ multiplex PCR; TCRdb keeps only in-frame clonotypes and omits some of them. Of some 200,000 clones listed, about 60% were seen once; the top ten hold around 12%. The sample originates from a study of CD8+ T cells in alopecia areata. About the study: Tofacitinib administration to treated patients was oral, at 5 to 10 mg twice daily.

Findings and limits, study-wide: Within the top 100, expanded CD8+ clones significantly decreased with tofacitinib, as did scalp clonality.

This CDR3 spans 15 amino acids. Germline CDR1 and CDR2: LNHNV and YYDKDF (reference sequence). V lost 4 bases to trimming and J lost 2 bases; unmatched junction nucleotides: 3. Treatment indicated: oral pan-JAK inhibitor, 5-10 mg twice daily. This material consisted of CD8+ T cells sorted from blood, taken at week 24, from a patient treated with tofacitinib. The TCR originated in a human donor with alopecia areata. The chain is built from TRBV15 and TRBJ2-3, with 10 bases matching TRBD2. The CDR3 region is CATSNGLADTDTQYF. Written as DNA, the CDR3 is TGTGCCACCAGCAACGGACTAGCGGACACAGATACGCAGTATTTT.